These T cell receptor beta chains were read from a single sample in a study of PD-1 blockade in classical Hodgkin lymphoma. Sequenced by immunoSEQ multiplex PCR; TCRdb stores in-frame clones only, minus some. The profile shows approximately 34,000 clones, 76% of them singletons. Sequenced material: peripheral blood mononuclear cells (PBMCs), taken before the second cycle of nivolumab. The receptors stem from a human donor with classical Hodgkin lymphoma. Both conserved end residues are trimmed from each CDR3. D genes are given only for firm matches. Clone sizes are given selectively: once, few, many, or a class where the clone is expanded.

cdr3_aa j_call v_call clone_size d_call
ASTWGQRGSETQY TRBJ2-5 TRBV5-4 - TRBD2
ASSFGIQETQY TRBJ2-5 TRBV11-2 few -
ASRTTGGRGTGELF TRBJ2-2 TRBV7-2 few TRBD1
ASTRQGWHIQY TRBJ2-4 TRBV19 - TRBD1
ASSAVERNTGELF TRBJ2-2 TRBV5-1 - -
AWSVQRNEAF TRBJ1-1 TRBV30 - -
ASGTSGTDTQY TRBJ2-3 TRBV6-1 once TRBD2
ASSPWTRTAYEQY TRBJ2-7 TRBV13 - TRBD2
ASSRLAGSTDTQY TRBJ2-3 TRBV4-3 - TRBD2
ASSLNKAGGTDTQY TRBJ2-3 TRBV11-2 - TRBD2
AGMDSREADTQY TRBJ2-3 TRBV10-2 - -
ASSADFAYEQY TRBJ2-7 TRBV5-5 - -
ASSLPAGAHYEQY TRBJ2-7 TRBV27 - TRBD2
ASSFGSNYGYT TRBJ1-2 TRBV5-1 - -
ASRATNLNTEAF TRBJ1-1 TRBV27 few -
ASSPRGTAGRGYT TRBJ1-2 TRBV4-1 - -
AWSVTPGNTIY TRBJ1-3 TRBV30 - -
ASSFLRDRAPTDTQY TRBJ2-3 TRBV7-2 - TRBD1
ASSLRDRAGIGELF TRBJ2-2 TRBV5-4 few TRBD2
ASSLTREGEKLF TRBJ1-4 TRBV5-1 - -
ASSVAGLAGTGELF TRBJ2-2 TRBV9 once TRBD2
ASRKDRGYEQY TRBJ2-7 TRBV5-1 - TRBD1
ASSLDESGQTYPAYNEQF TRBJ2-1 TRBV11-2 - TRBD1
ASSPPRNEKLF TRBJ1-4 TRBV18 - -
ASSLSGQSEQY TRBJ2-7 TRBV27 - -
ASRASGQETQY TRBJ2-5 TRBV11-2 - -
ASSSTGGAYNEQF TRBJ2-1 TRBV7-2 - TRBD1
ASSHTTRTGELF TRBJ2-2 TRBV5-8 - -
ASSLYGGAVADTQY TRBJ2-3 TRBV7-2 - -
ASFRGGGSYGYT TRBJ1-2 TRBV2 medium-sized -
ASSFSTSSYNSPLH TRBJ1-6 TRBV7-2 - -
ASSGGAGETQY TRBJ2-5 TRBV30 once TRBD2
ASSQGTVSYEQY TRBJ2-7 TRBV4-2 - -
ASSFRGAISYGYT TRBJ1-2 TRBV27 - -
ASSQTESGGADTQY TRBJ2-3 TRBV4-2 - TRBD2
ASLIERGYETQY TRBJ2-5 TRBV5-6 - TRBD2
ASSPPSGGGEKLF TRBJ1-4 TRBV18 - TRBD1
ASSQVEGTTEAF TRBJ1-1 TRBV4-3 - -
ASSHPGIHTGELF TRBJ2-2 TRBV23-1 few -
ASSLGGLQSLEQF TRBJ2-1 TRBV7-8 few -
ASSLGAQGIVYEQY - TRBV5-5 - -
ASSDDRAVYNSPLH TRBJ1-6 TRBV2 - TRBD1
ASSEVAGLAGVVQY TRBJ2-3 TRBV2 - TRBD2
ASSLDREETQY TRBJ2-5 TRBV7-3 - -
ASSLAGGRNYGYT TRBJ1-2 TRBV5-1 once -
SAKNSGLSYGYT TRBJ1-2 TRBV29-1 - -
ASSPYAGSDYNEKLF TRBJ1-4 TRBV18 medium-sized -